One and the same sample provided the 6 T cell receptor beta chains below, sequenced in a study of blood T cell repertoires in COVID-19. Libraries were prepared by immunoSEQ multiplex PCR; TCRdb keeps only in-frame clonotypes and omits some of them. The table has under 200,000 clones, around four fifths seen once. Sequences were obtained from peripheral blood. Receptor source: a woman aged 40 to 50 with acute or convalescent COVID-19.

This chain's CDR3 is CASRPPAGLAYEQYF. In DNA, the CDR3 is TGTGCCAGCAGGCCCCCAGCGGGCCTTGCCTACGAGCAGTACTTC. The V call is TRBV11-2, the J call TRBJ2-7; D perhaps matches TRBD2 (6 bases). CDR1 and CDR2 (germline): SGHAT, FQNNGV. The CDR3 consists of 15 residues. V dropped 6 bases and J dropped 2 bases, with 17 bases sitting between them.

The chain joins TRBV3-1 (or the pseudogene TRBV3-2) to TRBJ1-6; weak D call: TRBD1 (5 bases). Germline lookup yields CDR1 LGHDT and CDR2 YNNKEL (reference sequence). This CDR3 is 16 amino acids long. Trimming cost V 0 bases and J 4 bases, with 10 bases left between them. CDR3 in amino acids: CASSQEDILYNSPLHF. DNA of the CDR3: TGTGCCAGCAGCCAAGAGGACATCCTTTATAATTCACCCCTCCACTTT.

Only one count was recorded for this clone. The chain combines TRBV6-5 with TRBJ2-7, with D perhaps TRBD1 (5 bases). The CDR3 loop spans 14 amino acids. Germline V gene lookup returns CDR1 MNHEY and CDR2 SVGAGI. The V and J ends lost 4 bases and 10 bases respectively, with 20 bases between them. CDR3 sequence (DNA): TGTGCCAGCAGTTTATTCCCGACAGCCCTCGGACAGTACTTC. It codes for CASSLFPTALGQYF.

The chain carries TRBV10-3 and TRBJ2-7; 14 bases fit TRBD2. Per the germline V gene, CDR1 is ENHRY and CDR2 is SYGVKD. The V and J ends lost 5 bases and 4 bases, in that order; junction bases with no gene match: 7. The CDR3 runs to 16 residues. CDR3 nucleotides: TGTGCCATCAGTTCCGGGACTAGCGGGAGTATGTACGAGCAGTACTTC. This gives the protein CAISSGTSGSMYEQYF.

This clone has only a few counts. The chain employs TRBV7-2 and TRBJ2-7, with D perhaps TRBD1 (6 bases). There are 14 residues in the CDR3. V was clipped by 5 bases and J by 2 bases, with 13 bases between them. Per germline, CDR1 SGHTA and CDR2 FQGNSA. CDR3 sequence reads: CASSTQDRAYEQYF. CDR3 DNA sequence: TGTGCCAGCAGCACCCAGGACAGAGCCTACGAGCAGTACTTC.

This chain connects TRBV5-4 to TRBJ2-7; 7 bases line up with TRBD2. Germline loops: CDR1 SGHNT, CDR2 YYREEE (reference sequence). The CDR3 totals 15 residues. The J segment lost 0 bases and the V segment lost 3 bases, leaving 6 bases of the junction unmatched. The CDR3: CASSWGGSSSYEQYF. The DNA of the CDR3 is TGTGCCAGCAGCTGGGGGGGGTCTAGCTCCTACGAGCAGTACTTC.